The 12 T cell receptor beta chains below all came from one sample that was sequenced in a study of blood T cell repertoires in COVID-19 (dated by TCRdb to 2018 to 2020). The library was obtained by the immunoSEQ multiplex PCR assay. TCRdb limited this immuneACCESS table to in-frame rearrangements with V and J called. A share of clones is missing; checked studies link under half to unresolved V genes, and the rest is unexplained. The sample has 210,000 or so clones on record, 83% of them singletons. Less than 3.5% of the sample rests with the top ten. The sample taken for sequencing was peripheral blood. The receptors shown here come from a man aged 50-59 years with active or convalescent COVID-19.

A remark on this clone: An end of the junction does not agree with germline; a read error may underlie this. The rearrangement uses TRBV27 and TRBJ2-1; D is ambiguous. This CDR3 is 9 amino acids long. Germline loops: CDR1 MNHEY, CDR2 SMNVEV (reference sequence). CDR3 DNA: TGTGCCAGCAGTTTGCGGATTATCTTC. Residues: CASSLRIIF.

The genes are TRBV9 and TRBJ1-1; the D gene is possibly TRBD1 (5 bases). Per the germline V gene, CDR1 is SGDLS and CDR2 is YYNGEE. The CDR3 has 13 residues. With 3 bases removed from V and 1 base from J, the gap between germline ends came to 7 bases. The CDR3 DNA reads TGTGCCAGCAGCGCTCAGGGGAACACTGAAGCTTTCTTT. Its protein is CASSAQGNTEAFF.

CDR3 loop: CASSSTGGLDEKLFF. DNA of the CDR3: TGTGCCAGCAGTTCCACAGGGGGTTTAGATGAAAAACTGTTTTTT. This chain uses TRBV2 with TRBJ1-4, with 8 positions matching TRBD1. V shed 5 bases and J 6 bases; nucleotides not matched to a gene: 8. The V gene's germline CDR1 is SNHLY and CDR2 FYNNEI. CDR3 length: 15 amino acids.

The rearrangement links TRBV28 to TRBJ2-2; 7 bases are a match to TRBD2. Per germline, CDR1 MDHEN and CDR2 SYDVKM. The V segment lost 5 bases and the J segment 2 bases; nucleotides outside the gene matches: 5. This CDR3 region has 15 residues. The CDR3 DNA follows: TGTGCCAGCAGTCCCGCGGGAGACAACACCGGGGAGCTGTTTTTT. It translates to CASSPAGDNTGELFF.

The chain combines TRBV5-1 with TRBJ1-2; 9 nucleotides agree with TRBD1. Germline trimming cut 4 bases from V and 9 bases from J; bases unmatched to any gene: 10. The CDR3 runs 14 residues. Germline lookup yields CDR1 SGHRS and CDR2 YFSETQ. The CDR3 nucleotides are TGCGCCAGCAGCGGGGGACAGGGATTAAGTCGCTACACCTTC. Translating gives CASSGGQGLSRYTF. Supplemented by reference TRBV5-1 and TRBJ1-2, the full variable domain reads KAGVTQTPRYLIKTRGQQVTLSCSPISGHRSVSWYQQTPGQGLQFLFEYFSETQRNKGNFPGRFSGRQFSNSRSEMNVSTLELGDSALYLCASSGGQGLSRYTFGSGTRLTVV.

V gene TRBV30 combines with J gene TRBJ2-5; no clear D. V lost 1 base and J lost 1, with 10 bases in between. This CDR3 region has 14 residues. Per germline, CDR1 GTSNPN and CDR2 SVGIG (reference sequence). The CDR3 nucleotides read TGTGCCTGGAGTGACTACCCCCTCCAAGAGACCCAGTACTTC. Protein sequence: CAWSDYPLQETQYF.

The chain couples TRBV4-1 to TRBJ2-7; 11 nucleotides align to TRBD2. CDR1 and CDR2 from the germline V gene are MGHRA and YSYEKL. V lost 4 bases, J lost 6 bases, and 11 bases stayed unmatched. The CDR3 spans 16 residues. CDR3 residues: CASSLEALAGGLEQYF. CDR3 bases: TGCGCCAGCAGCCTAGAGGCCTTAGCGGGGGGGCTCGAGCAGTACTTC.

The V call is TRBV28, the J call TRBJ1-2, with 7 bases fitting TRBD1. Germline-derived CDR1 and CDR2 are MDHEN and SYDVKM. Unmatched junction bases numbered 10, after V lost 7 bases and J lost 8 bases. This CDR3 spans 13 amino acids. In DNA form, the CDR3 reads TGTGCCAGCACGGACAGGCGGCCGACGGGCTACACCTTC. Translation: CASTDRRPTGYTF.

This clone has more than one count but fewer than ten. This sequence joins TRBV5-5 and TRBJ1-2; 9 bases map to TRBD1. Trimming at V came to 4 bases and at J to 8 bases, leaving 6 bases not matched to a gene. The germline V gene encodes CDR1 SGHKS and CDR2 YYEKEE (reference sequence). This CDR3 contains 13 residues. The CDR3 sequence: CASSPQTGGGYTF. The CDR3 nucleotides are TGTGCCAGCAGCCCCCAGACAGGGGGAGGCTACACCTTC. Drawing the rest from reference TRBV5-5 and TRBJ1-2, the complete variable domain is DAGVTQSPTHLIKTRGQQVTLRCSPISGHKSVSWYQQVLGQGPQFIFQYYEKEERGRGNFPDRFSARQFPNYSSELNVNALLLGDSALYLCASSPQTGGGYTFGSGTRLTVV.

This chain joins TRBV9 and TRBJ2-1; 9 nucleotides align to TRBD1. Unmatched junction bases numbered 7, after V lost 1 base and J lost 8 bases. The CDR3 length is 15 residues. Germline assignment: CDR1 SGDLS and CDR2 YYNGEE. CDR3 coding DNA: TGTGCCAGCAGCGTAACGGGGACAGGGAGGGATGAGCAGTTCTTC. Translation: CASSVTGTGRDEQFF.

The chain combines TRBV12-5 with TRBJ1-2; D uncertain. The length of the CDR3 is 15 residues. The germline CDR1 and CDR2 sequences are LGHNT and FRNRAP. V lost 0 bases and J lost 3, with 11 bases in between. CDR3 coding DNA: TGTGCTAGTGGTTTGGTGCGGGGAGGCGACTATGGCTACACCTTC. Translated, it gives CASGLVRGGDYGYTF.

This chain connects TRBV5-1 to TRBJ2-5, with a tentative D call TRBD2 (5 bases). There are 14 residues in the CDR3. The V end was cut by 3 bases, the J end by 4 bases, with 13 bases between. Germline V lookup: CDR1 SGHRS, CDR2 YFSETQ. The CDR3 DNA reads TGCGCCAGCAGCTCGCTAGGAGGCTTAGAGACCCAGTACTTC. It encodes CASSSLGGLETQYF.